This T cell receptor (beta chain) was sequenced in a study of CD8 T cells in Susac syndrome. Losses at the gene ends were 0 bases for V and 8 bases for J; bases not matched to a gene: 5. This CDR3 spans 14 amino acids. Germline CDR1 DFQATT, CDR2 SNEGSKA (reference sequence). A quantity of 0.5 to 1 ug RNA underwent reverse transcription using random hexamers. MiXCR, applied by TCRdb to the immunoSEQ multiplex PCR reads, yields one record per CDR3 protein. The sample consists of approximately 110,000 distinct CDR3 sequences, roughly 93% of them appearing once. Sequenced sample: CD8+ T cells from PBMCs. This chain joins TRBV20-1 and TRBJ2-1; 9 nucleotides align to TRBD1. The TCR comes from a human donor with multiple sclerosis. CDR3 DNA: TGCAGTGCTAGAGATCCACAGGGGGCGGATGAGCAGTTCTTC. Protein product: CSARDPQGADEQFF.